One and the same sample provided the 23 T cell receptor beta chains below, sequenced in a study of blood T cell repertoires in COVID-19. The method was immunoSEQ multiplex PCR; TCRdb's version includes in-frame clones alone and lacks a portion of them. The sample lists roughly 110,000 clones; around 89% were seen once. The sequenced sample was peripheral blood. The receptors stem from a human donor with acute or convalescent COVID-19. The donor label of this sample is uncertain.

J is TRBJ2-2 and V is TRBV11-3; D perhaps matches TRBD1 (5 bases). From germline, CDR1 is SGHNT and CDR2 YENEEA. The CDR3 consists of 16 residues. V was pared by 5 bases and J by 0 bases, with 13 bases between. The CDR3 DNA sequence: TGTGCCAGCAGCCCCCAGGGTGGCTCGAACACCGGGGAGCTGTTTTTT. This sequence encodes CASSPQGGSNTGELFF.

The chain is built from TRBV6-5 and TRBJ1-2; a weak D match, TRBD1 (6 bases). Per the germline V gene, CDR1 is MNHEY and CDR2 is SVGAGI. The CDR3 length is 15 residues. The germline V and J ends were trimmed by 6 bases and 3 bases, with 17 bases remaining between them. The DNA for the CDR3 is TGTGCCAGCAGCACGCCTTCACAGGGCGACTATGGCTACACCTTC. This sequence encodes CASSTPSQGDYGYTF.

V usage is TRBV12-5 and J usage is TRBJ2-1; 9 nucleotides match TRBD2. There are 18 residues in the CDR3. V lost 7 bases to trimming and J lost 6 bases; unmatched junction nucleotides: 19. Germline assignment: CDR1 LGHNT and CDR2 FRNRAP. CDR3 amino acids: CASAPFSFLAGWSNEQFF. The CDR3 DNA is TGTGCTAGTGCTCCATTTTCCTTCCTAGCGGGGTGGAGCAATGAGCAGTTCTTC.

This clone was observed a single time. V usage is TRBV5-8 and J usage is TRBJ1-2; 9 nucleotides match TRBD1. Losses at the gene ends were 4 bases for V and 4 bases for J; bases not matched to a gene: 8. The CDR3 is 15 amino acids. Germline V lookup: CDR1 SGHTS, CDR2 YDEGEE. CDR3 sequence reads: CASSRTGGAGYGYTF. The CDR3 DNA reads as TGTGCCAGCAGCCGAACAGGGGGCGCGGGCTATGGCTACACCTTC.

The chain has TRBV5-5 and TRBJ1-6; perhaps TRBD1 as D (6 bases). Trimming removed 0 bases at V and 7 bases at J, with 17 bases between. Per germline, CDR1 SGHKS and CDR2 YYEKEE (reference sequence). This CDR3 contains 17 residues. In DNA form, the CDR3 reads TGTGCCAGCAGCTTGGTGGGACATTCACGAGTCAATTCACCCCTCCACTTT. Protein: CASSLVGHSRVNSPLHF.

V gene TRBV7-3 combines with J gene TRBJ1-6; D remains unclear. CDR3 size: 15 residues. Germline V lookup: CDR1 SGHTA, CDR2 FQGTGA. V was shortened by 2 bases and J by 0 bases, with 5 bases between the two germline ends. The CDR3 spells CASSLDSSYNSPLHF. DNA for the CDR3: TGTGCCAGCAGCTTAGATAGCTCCTATAATTCACCCCTCCACTTT.

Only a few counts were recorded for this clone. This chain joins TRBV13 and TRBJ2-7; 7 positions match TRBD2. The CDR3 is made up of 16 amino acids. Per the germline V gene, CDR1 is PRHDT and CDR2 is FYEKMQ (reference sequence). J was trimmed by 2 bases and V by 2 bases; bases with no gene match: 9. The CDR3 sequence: CASSLFEGGIPYEQYF. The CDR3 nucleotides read TGTGCCAGCAGCTTATTTGAGGGAGGGATACCCTACGAGCAGTACTTC.

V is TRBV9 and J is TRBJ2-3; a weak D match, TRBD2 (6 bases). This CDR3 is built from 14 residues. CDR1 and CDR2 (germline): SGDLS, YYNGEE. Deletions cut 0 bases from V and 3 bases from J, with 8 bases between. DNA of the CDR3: TGTGCCAGCAGCGTAGCGGGGGTAACAGATACGCAGTATTTT. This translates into CASSVAGVTDTQYF.

The DNA of the CDR3 is TGTGCCAGCAGTTTATCCAGGGTCACCGGGGAGCTGTTTTTT. Protein product: CASSLSRVTGELFF. The chain recombines TRBV28 with TRBJ2-2; TRBD1 might be the D (5 bases). The CDR3 has 14 amino acids. Deletions cut 1 base from V and 4 bases from J, with 7 bases between. Germline V gene data show CDR1 as MDHEN and CDR2 as SYDVKM.

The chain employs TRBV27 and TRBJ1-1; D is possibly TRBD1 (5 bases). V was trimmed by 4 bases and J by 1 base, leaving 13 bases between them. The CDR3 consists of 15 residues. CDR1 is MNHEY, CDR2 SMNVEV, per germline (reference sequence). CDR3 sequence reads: CASSSQAFSNTEAFF. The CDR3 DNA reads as TGTGCCAGCAGTTCACAGGCCTTCTCGAACACTGAAGCTTTCTTT.

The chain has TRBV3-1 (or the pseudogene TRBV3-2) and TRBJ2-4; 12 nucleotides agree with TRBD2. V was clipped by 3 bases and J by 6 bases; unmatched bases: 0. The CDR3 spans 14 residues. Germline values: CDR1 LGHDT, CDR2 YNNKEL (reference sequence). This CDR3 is CASSQGLAGNIQYF. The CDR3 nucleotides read TGTGCCAGCAGCCAGGGACTAGCGGGAAACATTCAGTACTTC.

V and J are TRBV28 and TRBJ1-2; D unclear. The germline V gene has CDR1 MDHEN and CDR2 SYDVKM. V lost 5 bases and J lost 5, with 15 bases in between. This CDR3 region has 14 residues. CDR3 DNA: TGTGCCAGCAGTGTCTTACAAGGAGATTATGGCTACACCTTC. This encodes CASSVLQGDYGYTF.

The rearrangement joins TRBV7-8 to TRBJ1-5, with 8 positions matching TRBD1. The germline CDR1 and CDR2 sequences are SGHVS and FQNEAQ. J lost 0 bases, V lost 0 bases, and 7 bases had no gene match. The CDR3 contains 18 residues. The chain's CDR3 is CASSLATPGQASNQPQHF. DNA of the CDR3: TGTGCCAGCAGCTTAGCAACTCCGGGACAGGCTAGCAATCAGCCCCAGCATTTT.

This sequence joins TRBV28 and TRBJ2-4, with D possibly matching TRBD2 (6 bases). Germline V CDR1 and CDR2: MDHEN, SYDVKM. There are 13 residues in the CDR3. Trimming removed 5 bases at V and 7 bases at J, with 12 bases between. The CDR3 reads CASSKGGRNIQYF. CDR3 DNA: TGTGCCAGCAGTAAAGGAGGGAGGAACATTCAGTACTTC.

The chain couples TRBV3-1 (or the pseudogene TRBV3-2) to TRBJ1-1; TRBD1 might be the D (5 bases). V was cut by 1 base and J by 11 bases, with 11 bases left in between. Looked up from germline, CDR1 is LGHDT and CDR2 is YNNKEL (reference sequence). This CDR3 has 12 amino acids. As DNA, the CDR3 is TGTGCCAGCAGCCAAGTTCCTGGGGGGGCTTTCTTT. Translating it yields CASSQVPGGAFF.

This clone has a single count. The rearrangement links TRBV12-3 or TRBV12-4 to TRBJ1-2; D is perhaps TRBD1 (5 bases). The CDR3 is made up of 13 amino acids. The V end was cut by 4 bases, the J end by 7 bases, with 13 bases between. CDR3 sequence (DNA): TGTGCCAGCAGTTCCGGCAGGGAGGCTGGCTACACCTTC. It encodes CASSSGREAGYTF.

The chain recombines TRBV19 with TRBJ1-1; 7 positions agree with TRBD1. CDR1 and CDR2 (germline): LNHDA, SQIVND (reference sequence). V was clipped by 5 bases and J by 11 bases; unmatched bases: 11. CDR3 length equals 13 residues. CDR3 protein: CASSDRRGRRAFF. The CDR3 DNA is TGTGCCAGTAGTGATAGGAGGGGGCGCAGGGCTTTCTTT.

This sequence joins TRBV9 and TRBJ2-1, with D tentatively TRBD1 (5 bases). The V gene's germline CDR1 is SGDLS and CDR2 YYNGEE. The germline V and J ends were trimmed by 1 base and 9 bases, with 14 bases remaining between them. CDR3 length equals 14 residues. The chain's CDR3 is CASSVLQGSGEQFF. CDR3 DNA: TGTGCCAGCAGCGTACTCCAGGGAAGTGGTGAGCAGTTCTTC.

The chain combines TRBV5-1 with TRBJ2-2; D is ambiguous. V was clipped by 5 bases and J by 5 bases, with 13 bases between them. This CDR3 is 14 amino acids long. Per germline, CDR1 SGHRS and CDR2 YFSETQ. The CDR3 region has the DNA TGCGCCAGCAGAGCGAGTTATCGAACCGGGGAGCTGTTTTTT. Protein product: CASRASYRTGELFF.

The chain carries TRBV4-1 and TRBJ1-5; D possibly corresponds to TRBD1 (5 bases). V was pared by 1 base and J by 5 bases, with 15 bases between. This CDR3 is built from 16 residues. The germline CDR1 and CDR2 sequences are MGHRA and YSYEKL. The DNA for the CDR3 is TGCGCCAGCAGCCAAGGAGGCGCACAGGATTATCAGCCCCAGCATTTT. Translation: CASSQGGAQDYQPQHF.

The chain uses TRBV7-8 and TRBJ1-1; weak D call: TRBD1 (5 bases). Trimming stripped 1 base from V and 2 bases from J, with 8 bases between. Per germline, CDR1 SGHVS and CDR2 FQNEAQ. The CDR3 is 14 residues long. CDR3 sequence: CASSLVGGNTEAFF. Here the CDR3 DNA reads TGTGCCAGCAGCTTAGTCGGGGGAAACACTGAAGCTTTCTTT.

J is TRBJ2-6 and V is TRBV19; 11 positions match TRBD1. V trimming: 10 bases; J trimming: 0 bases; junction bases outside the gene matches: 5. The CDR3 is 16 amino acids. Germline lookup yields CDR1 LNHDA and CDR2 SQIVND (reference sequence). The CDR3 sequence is CATGTGGYSGANVLTF. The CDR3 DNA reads TGTGCCACCGGGACAGGGGGGTACTCTGGGGCCAACGTCCTGACTTTC. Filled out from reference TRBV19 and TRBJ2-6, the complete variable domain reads DGGITQSPKYLFRKEGQNVTLSCEQNLNHDAMYWYRQDPGQGLRLIYYSQIVNDFQKGDIAEGYSVSREKKESFPLTVTSAQKNPTAFYLCATGTGGYSGANVLTFGAGSRLTVL.

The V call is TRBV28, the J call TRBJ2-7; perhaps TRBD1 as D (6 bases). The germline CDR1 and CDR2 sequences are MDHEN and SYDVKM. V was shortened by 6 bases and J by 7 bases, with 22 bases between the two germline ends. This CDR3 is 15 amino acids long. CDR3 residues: CASSLRRWTAKEQYF. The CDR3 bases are TGTGCCAGCAGCTTAAGGCGGTGGACAGCAAAAGAGCAGTACTTC.